This paragraph reports one TCR beta chain. Its antigen is unidentified. Germline V gene data show CDR1 as SEHNR and CDR2 as FQNEAQ (reference sequence). The CDR3 runs 16 residues. V gave up 6 bases and J gave up 2 bases; unmatched junction bases: 13. This entry belongs to a study of blood T cells in healthy people across ages. The study's findings and limits: Long-lived donors exceeded aged donors in naive CD4+ cells and diversity. Donor CMV status, an unknown factor, possibly confounded changes in expanded clonotypes.

Together with a sample-barcoded 5' primer, a J-beta primer mix was included in a second PCR lasting roughly 6 to 12 cycles. TCRdb re-analysed the 5' RACE reads in MiXCR, keeping a single row per CDR3 protein. The sample contains more than 450,000 distinct CDR3 sequences, 25% to 35% of which appear only once. Per sample, no less than 6 micrograms of total RNA were extracted. The sample also formed part of further work on T cells of mothers and their children. That source adds: Each child gave 2.5 million to 3.5 million TCR beta CDR3 reads (each mother, over 9.5 million).

The clonotype was recovered from a boy aged 2 to 9 in good health. V gene TRBV7-9 combines with J gene TRBJ2-7; 7 nucleotides line up with TRBD1. The specimen was blood. The CDR3 DNA is TGTGCCAGCAGTCCCGTGGGCGACAGGGCAACCTACGAGCAGTACTTC. Translating gives CASSPVGDRATYEQYF.